This TCR beta chain was observed in a study of cytomegalovirus exposure and HLA in healthy donors. With regard to this clone: No antigen is known for it.

The study's findings and limits: An Asian-associated ancestry cluster reportedly showed fewer N-insertions than the approximately 660-donor mean in a later analysis. TCR sequences were mostly rare, though some public TCRs occurred in many donors.

PCR used 60 Vbeta primers and 13 Jbeta primers. Here immunoSEQ multiplex PCR was the method, and the copy in TCRdb shows in-frame clones only, minus some. The repertoire holds 75,000 to 90,000 clones, with around 79% as singletons. CDR3 length equals 14 residues. CDR1 is MNHNS, CDR2 SASEGT, per germline. Trimming at V came to 5 bases and at J to 7 bases, leaving 5 bases not matched to a gene. V and J are TRBV6-1 and TRBJ2-1; 10 bases are a match to TRBD1. This sequence was found in a male donor in good health and CMV-seropositive. The source material was PBMCs. CDR3 DNA: TGTGCCAGCAGTCCGGGACAGGGGTTAAATGAGCAGTTCTTC. It specifies CASSPGQGLNEQFF.